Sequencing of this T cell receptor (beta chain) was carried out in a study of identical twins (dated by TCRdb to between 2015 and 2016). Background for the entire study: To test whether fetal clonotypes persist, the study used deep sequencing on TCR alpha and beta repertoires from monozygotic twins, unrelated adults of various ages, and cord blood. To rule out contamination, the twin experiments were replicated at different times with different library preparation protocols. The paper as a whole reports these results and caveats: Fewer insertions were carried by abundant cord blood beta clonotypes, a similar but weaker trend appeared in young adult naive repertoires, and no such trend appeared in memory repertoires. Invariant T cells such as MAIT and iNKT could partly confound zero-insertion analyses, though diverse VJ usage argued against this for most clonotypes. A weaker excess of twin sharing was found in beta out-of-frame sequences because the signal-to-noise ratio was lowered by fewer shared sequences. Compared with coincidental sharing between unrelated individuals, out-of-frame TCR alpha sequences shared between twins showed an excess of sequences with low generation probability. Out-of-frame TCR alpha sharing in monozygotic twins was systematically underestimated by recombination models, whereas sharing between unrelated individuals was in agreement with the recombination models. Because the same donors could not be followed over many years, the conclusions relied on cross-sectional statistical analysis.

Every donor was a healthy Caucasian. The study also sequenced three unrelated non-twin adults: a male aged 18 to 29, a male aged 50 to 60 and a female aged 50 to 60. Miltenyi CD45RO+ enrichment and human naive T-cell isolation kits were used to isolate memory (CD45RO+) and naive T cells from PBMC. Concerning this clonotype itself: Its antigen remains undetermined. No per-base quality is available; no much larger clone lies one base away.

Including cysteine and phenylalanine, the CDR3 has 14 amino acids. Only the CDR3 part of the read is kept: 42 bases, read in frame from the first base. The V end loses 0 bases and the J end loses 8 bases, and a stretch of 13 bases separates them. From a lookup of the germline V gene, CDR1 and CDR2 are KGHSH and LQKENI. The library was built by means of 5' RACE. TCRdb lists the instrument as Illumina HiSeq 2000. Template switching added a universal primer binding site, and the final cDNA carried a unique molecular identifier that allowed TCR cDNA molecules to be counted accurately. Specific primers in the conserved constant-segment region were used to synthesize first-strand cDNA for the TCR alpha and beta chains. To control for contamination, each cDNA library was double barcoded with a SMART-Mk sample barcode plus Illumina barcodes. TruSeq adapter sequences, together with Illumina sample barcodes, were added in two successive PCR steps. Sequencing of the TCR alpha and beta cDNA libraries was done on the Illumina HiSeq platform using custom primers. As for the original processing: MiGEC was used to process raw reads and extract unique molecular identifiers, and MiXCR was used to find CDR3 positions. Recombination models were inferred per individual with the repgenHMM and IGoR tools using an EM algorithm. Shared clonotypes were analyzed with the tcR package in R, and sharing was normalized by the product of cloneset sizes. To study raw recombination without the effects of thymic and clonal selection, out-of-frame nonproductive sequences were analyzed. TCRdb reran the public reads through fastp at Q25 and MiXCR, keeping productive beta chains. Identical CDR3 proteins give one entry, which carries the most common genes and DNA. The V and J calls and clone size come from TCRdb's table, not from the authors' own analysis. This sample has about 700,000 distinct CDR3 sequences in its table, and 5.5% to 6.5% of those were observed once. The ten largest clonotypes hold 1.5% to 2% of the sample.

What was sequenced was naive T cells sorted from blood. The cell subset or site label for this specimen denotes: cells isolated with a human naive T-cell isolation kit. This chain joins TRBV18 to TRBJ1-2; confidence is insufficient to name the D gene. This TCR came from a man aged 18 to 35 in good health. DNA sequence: TGTGCCAGCTCACCACCGTATAGGACGACGGGCTACACCTTC. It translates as CASSPPYRTTGYTF.